A single sample is the source of the 14 T cell receptor beta chains below, sequenced in a study of quantifying T cell responses using KT2 cells (dated by TCRdb to 2015 to 2018). Regarding the study in general: RNA was DNase-treated and reverse transcribed with TCR alpha and beta constant-region primers, mostly using SuperScript III.

The library was generated by UMI-ligation and nested PCR. These reads were obtained on an Illumina MiSeq. T4 RNA ligase 1 was used to ligate a single-stranded oligonucleotide containing the Illumina SP2 sequence and a UMI to the 3' end of the cDNA. PCR1 consisted of 4 cycles (98 degrees C 15 s, 69 degrees C 30 s, 72 degrees C 40 s), and for the beta primer an equimolar mix of RC1.1 and RC1.2 was used to cover TRBC1 and TRBC2. TCRdb reprocessed the public reads (quality trimming at Q25 with fastp, clone calling with MiXCR) and kept in-frame beta chains. For every CDR3 protein sequence, its rows merge into one entry that carries the most common genes and DNA. The sample includes 52,000 or so distinct CDR3 sequences, with roughly an eighth observed a single time. The ten largest account for under 10% of the sample. The sequencing sample was made of PBMCs spiked with cells of the T cell clone KT2. The receptor source for this set is a human donor.

V and J are TRBV4-1 and TRBJ1-1, with D maybe TRBD1 (6 bases). The V end was cut by 4 bases, the J end by 1 base, with 10 bases between. The CDR3 runs to 14 residues. The germline V gene has CDR1 MGHRA and CDR2 YSYEKL. The CDR3 region has the DNA TGCGCCAGCAGCCGGGGACACCAGAACACTGAAGCTTTCTTT. This sequence encodes CASSRGHQNTEAFF.

This clonotype was seen a handful of times. This chain links TRBV27 with TRBJ2-5, with 14 bases fitting TRBD2. This CDR3 contains 16 residues. V lost 9 bases and J lost 5; bases outside the gene matches: 11. Germline CDR1 MNHEY, CDR2 SMNVEV (reference sequence). As DNA, the CDR3 is TGTGCCAGTGGGGGGACTAGCGGGAGTATCAGTGAGACCCAGTACTTC. As protein: CASGGTSGSISETQYF.

The V and J genes are TRBV5-5 and TRBJ1-2; D is unclear. This CDR3 is 15 amino acids long. Germline values: CDR1 SGHKS, CDR2 YYEKEE (reference sequence). V lost 0 bases to trimming and J lost 2 bases, with 11 bases between them. This chain's CDR3 is CASSLEGRTNYGYTF. CDR3 coding DNA: TGTGCCAGCAGCTTGGAGGGCAGGACGAACTATGGCTACACCTTC.

This clonotype came up a few times. This chain connects TRBV11-2 to TRBJ1-2; the D gene is possibly TRBD1 (6 bases). The CDR3 is 15 residues long. V gave up 4 bases and J gave up 4 bases, with 16 bases separating them. The V gene's germline CDR1 is SGHAT and CDR2 FQNNGV. CDR3 nucleotide sequence: TGTGCCAGCAGCTCCCCTAAGAACAGGGTCTATGGCTACACCTTC. Translation gives CASSSPKNRVYGYTF.

The rearrangement joins TRBV12-3 or TRBV12-4 to TRBJ1-5; no clear D gene. The ends were cut back, 2 bases at V and 6 bases at J, with 8 bases in the middle. The CDR3 covers 13 residues. Here the CDR3 DNA reads TGTGCCAGCAGTTTAACCGCAGGTCAGCCCCAGCATTTT. It encodes CASSLTAGQPQHF.

This clonotype was observed many times. The chain couples TRBV4-1 to TRBJ1-2, with a possible D match to TRBD1 (5 bases). The CDR3 has 15 amino acids. The V and J ends lost 0 bases and 2 bases respectively, with 10 bases between them. In germline, CDR1 is MGHRA, CDR2 YSYEKL. In DNA, the CDR3 is TGCGCCAGCAGCCAAGATGGGACCGCGAACTATGGCTACACCTTC. The encoded protein is CASSQDGTANYGYTF.

The genes are TRBV27 and TRBJ1-1; TRBD1 might be the D (6 bases). Germline CDR1 MNHEY, CDR2 SMNVEV (reference sequence). The CDR3 is 18 amino acids. Trimming left V 5 bases short and J 0 bases short, with 22 bases between. This CDR3 is CASSPNPATGIMNTEAFF. The CDR3 nucleotides are TGTGCCAGCAGTCCCAACCCGGCCACAGGGATCATGAACACTGAAGCTTTCTTT.

In its sample, this clonotype was seen a few times. The CDR3: CAIAQTGEGGNEQFF. The CDR3 coding sequence is TGTGCCATCGCCCAGACAGGGGAAGGGGGCAATGAGCAGTTCTTC. The chain employs TRBV10-3 and TRBJ2-1; the match to TRBD1 covers 8 bases. CDR3 length: 15 amino acids. Germline trimming cut 8 bases from V and 6 bases from J; bases unmatched to any gene: 12. The V gene's germline CDR1 is ENHRY and CDR2 SYGVKD.

The V gene is TRBV6-6, the J gene TRBJ2-6; 9 nucleotides agree with TRBD1. CDR1 is MNHNY, CDR2 SVGAGI, per germline (reference sequence). The ends lost 6 bases at V and 0 bases at J; junction bases unmatched: 3. The CDR3 covers 16 residues. The CDR3 DNA reads TGTGCCAGCAGGAAGACAGGGGGCTCTGGGGCCAACGTCCTGACTTTC. Residues: CASRKTGGSGANVLTF.

The V call is TRBV7-9, the J call TRBJ1-1, with 7 nucleotides matching TRBD1. The V gene's germline CDR1 is SEHNR and CDR2 FQNEAQ (reference sequence). V shed 1 base and J 3 bases; nucleotides not matched to a gene: 11. There are 17 residues in the CDR3. CDR3 in DNA: TGTGCCAGCAGCTTAGGACCCCCGTTCACAGGGGACACTGAAGCTTTCTTT. This codes for CASSLGPPFTGDTEAFF.

This chain joins TRBV2 and TRBJ1-1; D is uncertain. Germline-derived CDR1 and CDR2 are SNHLY and FYNNEI. The germline V and J ends were trimmed by 2 bases and 1 base, with 8 bases remaining between them. The CDR3 length is 14 residues. The CDR3 protein is CASSEWVENTEAFF. The DNA for the CDR3 is TGTGCCAGCAGTGAATGGGTTGAGAACACTGAAGCTTTCTTT.

This clonotype was picked up many times. The CDR3 nucleotides are TGTGCCAGTTCAAGAGGGACAGCTAATCAGCCCCAGCATTTT. It is translated as CASSRGTANQPQHF. The gene calls are TRBV12-3 or TRBV12-4 and TRBJ1-5; TRBD1 matches at 7 bases. V lost 9 bases, J lost 4 bases, and 9 bases stayed unmatched. The CDR3 consists of 14 residues.

The gene calls are TRBV7-2 and TRBJ2-5; D possibly matches TRBD1 or TRBD2 (5 bases each). The CDR3 runs 14 residues. The V end was cut by 4 bases, the J end by 1 base, with 10 bases between. Germline V CDR1 and CDR2: SGHTA, FQGNSA. As DNA, the CDR3 is TGTGCCAGCAGCTCCTCAGGGACCCAAGAGACCCAGTACTTC. It yields the protein CASSSSGTQETQYF.

This clonotype was counted between two and nine times. This chain connects TRBV6-2 or TRBV6-3 to TRBJ2-5; D is undetermined. This CDR3 has 11 residues. V lost 5 bases, J lost 5 bases, and 6 bases lay in between. CDR1 is MNHEY, CDR2 SVGEGT, per germline. CDR3 sequence: CASSNSETQYF. For the CDR3, the DNA is TGTGCCAGCAGTAATTCTGAGACCCAGTACTTC.